The source of this TCR beta chain is a study of cytomegalovirus exposure and HLA in healthy donors (dated 2017 in TCRdb). With regard to the full study: An earlier analysis of fewer than 750 of the donors reported 250 to 350 Gb of sequence data and 90 million to 120 million unique TCR beta sequences obtained from approximately 180 million T cells. The T cell repertoires of under 700 subjects were profiled by immunosequencing and related to cytomegalovirus serostatus. Across 398 genotyped donors of the cohort, an average of approximately 240,000 unique TCR beta nucleotide sequences per donor were sequenced, and roughly 17% of those sequences were non-productive. HLA typing covered class I and class II loci at four-digit resolution. A later genetic analysis took genome-wide SNP genotypes for about three fifths of the roughly 700 donors and used that subset as a discovery cohort. An early release that covered around 590 HLA-typed donors contained approximately 300 gigabases of sequencing data and 85 million to 100 million unique TCR sequences. All discovery cohort repertoires had been generated on a single sequencing platform. An earlier analysis of around 580 of the donors used high-throughput TCR beta sequencing to judge whether each TCR beta V gene segment behaved as functional or pseudogenic. Typing coverage varied by locus: 629-630 donors for A, B, C, DRB1 and DQB1; approximately 500 for DQA1; approximately 570 for DPA1; under 490 for DPB1. The aim of the study was to test whether cataloging public T cell receptors could identify signatures of past pathogen exposure. Of the roughly 390 genotyped donors, 81% were placed in the genetic ancestry cluster associated with self-reported Caucasian donors. In a later analysis, previously published TCR beta repertoires from 550 to 700 donors were re-analyzed and high-resolution HLA genotyping was added so that TCR occurrence patterns could be studied. Roughly five DR-DQ haplotypes were handled as single units for association and clustering because linkage in the cohort was strong. To predict cytomegalovirus infection status, the study brought together high-throughput TCR immunosequencing, statistical association of individual TCRs with disease status, and machine learning. Besides the first cohort of some 670 subjects, a separate validation cohort made up of 90 to 150 different subjects was used. In the later analysis, no new phenotypic data were used to find candidate immune exposures; instead, reliance was placed on TCR beta sequences and their occurrence across donors. Donor age, sex, ethnicity and CMV serostatus were collected together with the repertoire data. What the research found in general, with its limitations: An earlier analysis of approximately 500 of the donors showed that most TCR beta V segments appeared in productive rearrangements either about 90% or about 30% of the time, which broadly matched IMGT annotations. For the cohort, immune exposure information was limited to CMV serostatus. In a later analysis, HLA-associated TCR beta chains showed more clonal expansion and lower generation probabilities than non-associated chains that were equally common. A further reported finding was that TCR beta sequences accurately predicted the HLA-A and HLA-B alleles for most subjects in the first cohort. In the study, some 160 TCR beta chains were listed as associated with cytomegalovirus. In a later analysis, some 17,000 TCR beta sequences were associated with specific HLA alleles at a false discovery rate of 0.05. The classifier was reported to diagnose cytomegalovirus status with high specificity and sensitivity in both the original and validation cohorts. While some public TCRs were present in many individuals, most TCR sequences turned up only very rarely across donors. Because counts were too low, about 18 rarely observed V segments, including chromosome 9 orphons, were left out of the earlier analysis of some 600 of the donors. In a later analysis, most CMV-associated TCR beta chains were found to appear HLA-restricted, with HLA associations seemingly driven largely by CMV exposure. The 87-base-pair reads could not distinguish some IMGT-functional V segments, including TRBV6-2 and TRBV6-3, so those segments were excluded. A later genetic analysis associated a missense DCLRE1C variant with V-gene and J-gene trimming of TCR beta chains, and an independent cohort replicated the association. In this cohort, only TCR beta chains were sequenced, and detectable features were limited by the absence of alpha or paired-chain data. Linkage disequilibrium might explain the correlated functional status among segregating V segments, but an unknown experimental factor could not be ruled out. The authors suggested that the approach could potentially be extended to other disease states and immunological phenotypes. A later analysis reported that several top co-occurrence clusters appeared linked to parvovirus B19, influenza, CMV and Epstein-Barr virus. Roughly uniform sequencing depth across donors was assumed in presence/absence analyses, although this assumption may not hold. In a later analysis, the rate of TCR association differed among HLA loci, with DRB1 alleles having the most associated TCRs and HLA-C alleles having the fewest. Three of the identified cytomegalovirus-associated TCR beta chains were confirmed in vitro to be specific for cytomegalovirus antigens. A group of highly shared sequence variants was considered likely to be a technical artifact of the sequencing pipeline. HLA typing was unavailable for some donors at each locus, so association tests used only the typed subset. A later genetic analysis reported fewer N-insertions in productive TCRs among donors in an Asian-associated ancestry cluster than the roughly 620-donor mean. When HLA alleles, especially DR and DQ, strongly co-occurred, attributing TCR associations to individual alleles was difficult.

The library was generated by the immunoSEQ multiplex PCR assay. For the multiplex PCR, a mixture combining 60 forward primers for TCR Vbeta segments and 13 reverse primers for TCR Jbeta segments was used. The CDR3 region of rearranged TCR beta genes was amplified from genomic DNA with a multiplex PCR assay. The amplified TCR beta libraries were sequenced on the Illumina HiSeq System as 87-base-pair reads. The paper's data handling went like this. A later analysis tallied 75 million to 95 million unique TCR beta chains across the 700 or so repertoires, and around 10 million of those chains were shared by two or more donors. Raw reads were error-corrected and collapsed into unique sequences by a nearest-neighbor algorithm in which closely related sequences were merged to remove PCR and sequencing errors. V, D and J gene segments were assigned by aligning CDR3 sequences to IMGT reference sequences. For a sequence to be retained, a match of at least six nucleotides was required to both a V gene segment and a J gene segment. Rearrangements were called productive when the CDR3 lacked stop codons and stayed in frame with V and J; all others were non-productive. Following IMGT convention, CDR3 was defined as the stretch from the second conserved V-encoded cysteine up to the conserved J-encoded phenylalanine. In an earlier analysis of approximately 590 of the donors, sequences lacking an unambiguous match to a single V gene segment were excluded. An earlier analysis of a few hundred of the donors called V segments functional above 56.7% productive rearrangements and segregating when the between-donor standard deviation exceeded 5%. To diagnose cytomegalovirus status from the catalog of TCR beta chain sequences, a statistical classification framework was built. In a later analysis, TCR nucleotide sequences were compared against IMGT/GENE-DB human TR gene sequences so that V and J genes could be assigned. Using the TCRdist pipeline, a later analysis assigned CDR3 sequences along with most-parsimonious VDJ recombination scenarios. In a later analysis, each TCR beta chain was defined by its CDR3 amino acid sequence together with its V-gene family, and reads without a unique V-gene family were excluded. To address suspected cross-contamination and a sequencing artifact, a later analysis removed over 500 highly shared, low-generation-probability nucleotide sequences. In a later analysis, a clonal expansion index for each public chain was calculated from normalized within-repertoire ranks of inferred template counts. Generation probabilities in a later analysis came from a VDJ recombination model fitted to out-of-frame rearrangements, and those results were checked against IGoR. Hypergeometric tests were used in a later analysis to score TCR-TCR, TCR-HLA and TCR-CMV co-occurrence, with a repertoire-size bias correction applied to the TCR pairs. In a later analysis, false discovery rates were estimated by permuting HLA or CMV assignments 20 times. A later analysis grouped co-occurring TCRs with DBSCAN, adding TCRdist sequence similarity when clustering within HLA-allele-positive subsets. Repertoires with fewer than 30,000 or more than 120,000 public chains were left out of co-occurrence clustering, as were five repertoires with anomalous nucleotide sharing. Sourced from immuneACCESS, this table was stored by TCRdb with only in-frame sequences that have V and J called. A share of the clones is absent; for the studies checked, an unresolved V gene accounts for under half, and the remainder has no known explanation. V, J and clone size reflect that table, while D and trimming were determined from the DNA. This sample lists some 150,000 clones; around 82% were detected once. The ten most abundant clones make up more than 6.5% of the sample.

For this clone: Its target antigen remains unknown. No quality values exist for individual bases; no much larger clone is one base distant.

The cohort was made up of about 610 healthy bone marrow donors. Cohort members were all nominally healthy when sampled, although unrecorded immune exposures were likely present. The donor tested CMV seropositive, placing the donor among the 290 or so seropositive members of the cohort. Each donor provided a peripheral blood sample, and peripheral blood mononuclear cells were used for TCR beta sequencing. The Qiagen DNeasy Blood Extraction Kit was used to extract genomic DNA from the blood cell samples. The V and J ends are trimmed by 3 bases and 0 bases, leaving 8 bases between them. As encoded in the germline V gene, CDR1 is KGHSH while CDR2 is LQKENI. The CDR3 has 15 amino acids, counting the end cysteine and phenylalanine. This entry keeps only the CDR3 DNA: 45 bases, framed from base 1.

This sequence was found in a woman between 45 and 65 years old in good health and CMV-seropositive. Sequencing was carried out using PBMCs. This chain is built from TRBV18 and TRBJ1-4; too little of a D gene remains to name it. CDR3 region: CASSPGETTNEKLFF. In nucleotides, the sequence is TGTGCCAGCTCACCGGGCGAAACAACTAATGAAAAACTGTTTTTT.